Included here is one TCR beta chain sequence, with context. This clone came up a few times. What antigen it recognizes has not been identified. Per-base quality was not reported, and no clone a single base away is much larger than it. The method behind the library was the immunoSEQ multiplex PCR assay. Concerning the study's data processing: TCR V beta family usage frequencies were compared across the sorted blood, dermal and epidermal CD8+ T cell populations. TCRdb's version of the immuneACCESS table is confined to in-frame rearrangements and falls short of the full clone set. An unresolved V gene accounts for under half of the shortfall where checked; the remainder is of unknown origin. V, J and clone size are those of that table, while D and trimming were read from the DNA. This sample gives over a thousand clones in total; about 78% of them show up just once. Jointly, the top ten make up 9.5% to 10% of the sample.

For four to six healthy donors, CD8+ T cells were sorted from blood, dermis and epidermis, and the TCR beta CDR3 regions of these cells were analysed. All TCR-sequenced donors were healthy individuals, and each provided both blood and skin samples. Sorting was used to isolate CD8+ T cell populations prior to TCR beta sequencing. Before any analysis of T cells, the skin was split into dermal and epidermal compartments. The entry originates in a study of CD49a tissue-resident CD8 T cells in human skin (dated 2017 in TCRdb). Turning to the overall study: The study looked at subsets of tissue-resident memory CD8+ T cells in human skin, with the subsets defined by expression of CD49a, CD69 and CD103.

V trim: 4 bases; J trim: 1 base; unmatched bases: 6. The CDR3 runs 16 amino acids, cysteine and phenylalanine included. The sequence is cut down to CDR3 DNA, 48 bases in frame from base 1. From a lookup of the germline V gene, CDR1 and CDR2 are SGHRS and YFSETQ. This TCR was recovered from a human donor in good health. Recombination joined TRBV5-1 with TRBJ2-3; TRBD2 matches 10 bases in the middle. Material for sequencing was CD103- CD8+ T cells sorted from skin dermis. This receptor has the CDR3 CASSDSGGGGTDTQYF. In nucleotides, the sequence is TGCGCCAGCAGCGACAGCGGGGGGGGAGGCACAGATACGCAGTATTTT.